These T cell receptor beta chains were read from a single sample in a study of T cell responses to AZD1222 COVID-19 vaccine. This table comes from immunoSEQ multiplex PCR, and its TCRdb copy is limited to in-frame clones, with some not included. The sample lists around 78,000 clones; about nine tenths were seen once. The source material was peripheral blood, sampled on day 0 of AZD1222 vaccination. Receptors originate from an adult in good health. CDR3s include the opening cysteine and the closing phenylalanine or tryptophan. Each record gives: D gene, V gene, clone size, J gene, CDR3 DNA, CDR3 protein. D genes are given only for firm matches. The size entry is marked missing in some rows and otherwise reads once, few, many or a size class.

D: NA
V: TRBV7-9
size: NA
J: TRBJ1-5
DNA: TGTGCCAGCAGCTTTAACAGCAATCAGCCCCAGCATTTT
CDR3: CASSFNSNQPQHF

D: TRBD2
V: TRBV4-2
size: NA
J: TRBJ2-1
DNA: TGTGCCAGCAGCCGCCTAGCGGGGGGGCGGTCCTACAATGAGCAGTTCTTC
CDR3: CASSRLAGGRSYNEQFF

D: NA
V: TRBV19
size: NA
J: TRBJ1-5
DNA: TGTGCCAGTAACAATGGGCGGGGACAGCATTTT
CDR3: CASNNGRGQHF

D: NA
V: TRBV6-2/TRBV6-3
size: NA
J: TRBJ1-6
DNA: TGTGCCAGCAGCTCGGACCTGGGTAACTATTCACCCCTCCACTTT
CDR3: CASSSDLGNYSPLHF

D: TRBD2
V: TRBV5-4
size: few
J: TRBJ2-1
DNA: TGTGCCAGCAGCTTTCGGGCGGGGGGCCCCTACAATGAGCAGTTCTTC
CDR3: CASSFRAGGPYNEQFF

D: NA
V: TRBV24-1
size: NA
J: TRBJ2-3
DNA: TGTGCCACCAGTGATTTGCGTGGCACAGATACGCAGTATTTT
CDR3: CATSDLRGTDTQYF

D: NA
V: TRBV5-1
size: NA
J: TRBJ1-5
DNA: TGCGCCAGCAGCTTGAGTGGGGATCAGCCCCAGCATTTT
CDR3: CASSLSGDQPQHF

D: NA
V: TRBV7-9
size: NA
J: TRBJ1-3
DNA: TGTGCCAGCAGCTTATCGGGGATTGGAAACACCATATATTTT
CDR3: CASSLSGIGNTIYF

D: NA
V: TRBV18
size: NA
J: TRBJ1-6
DNA: TGTGCCAGCTCACCATCGGCCCTGGACAGACGAAATTCACCCCTCCACTTT
CDR3: CASSPSALDRRNSPLHF

D: NA
V: TRBV7-8
size: NA
J: TRBJ2-7
DNA: TGTGCCAGCACCAAGGGGCTTCTAGGAACCTACGAGCAGTACTTC
CDR3: CASTKGLLGTYEQYF

D: NA
V: TRBV18
size: few
J: TRBJ1-4
DNA: TGTGCCAGCTTAGGGGCCCGAAGGAATGAAAAACTGTTTTTT
CDR3: CASLGARRNEKLFF

D: NA
V: TRBV12-5
size: NA
J: TRBJ1-2
DNA: TGTGCTAGTCGCGTCCTGGGCTATGGCTACACCTTC
CDR3: CASRVLGYGYTF

D: NA
V: TRBV7-3
size: NA
J: TRBJ1-1
DNA: TGTGCCAGCAGCTCCTCCCGGGACACGAAGGAAGCTTTCTTT
CDR3: CASSSSRDTKEAFF

D: TRBD1
V: TRBV5-1
size: once
J: TRBJ1-3
DNA: TGCGCCAGCAGTTCTCAGGGGGCGGCTGGAAACACCATATATTTT
CDR3: CASSSQGAAGNTIYF

D: NA
V: TRBV13
size: few
J: TRBJ1-2
DNA: TGTGCCAGCAGCTTCTCCGCCCCTCTTGGGTATGGCTACACCTTC
CDR3: CASSFSAPLGYGYTF

D: NA
V: TRBV6-1
size: NA
J: TRBJ1-1
DNA: TGTGCCAGCAGTGAAGGAACAGGAAACACTGAAGCTTTCTTT
CDR3: CASSEGTGNTEAFF

D: NA
V: TRBV4-1
size: NA
J: TRBJ1-1
DNA: TGCGCCAGCGAAACTGAAGCTTTCTTT
CDR3: CASETEAFF

D: TRBD1
V: TRBV18
size: NA
J: TRBJ1-3
DNA: TGTGCCAGCTCCCCGACAGGGGTAGCCGGAAACACCATATATTTT
CDR3: CASSPTGVAGNTIYF

D: NA
V: TRBV5-3
size: NA
J: TRBJ2-1
DNA: TGTGCCAGAAGCTTGGACAGGGACTACAATGAGCAGTTCTTC
CDR3: CARSLDRDYNEQFF

D: TRBD1
V: TRBV28
size: NA
J: TRBJ1-6
DNA: TGTGCCAGCAGTTTTATTGGGGGACAGGGGGCTTCACCCCTCCACTTT
CDR3: CASSFIGGQGASPLHF

D: NA
V: TRBV6-5
size: NA
J: TRBJ1-2
DNA: TGTGCCAGCAGTCCCGGGACACTTTATGGCTACACCTTC
CDR3: CASSPGTLYGYTF

D: NA
V: TRBV27
size: NA
J: TRBJ1-5
DNA: TGTGCCAGCAGTTTAGTCGGGGGGAATCAGCCCCAGCATTTT
CDR3: CASSLVGGNQPQHF

D: NA
V: TRBV4-1
size: once
J: TRBJ1-3
DNA: TGCGCCAGCAGCCAAGAATTGACCTCTGGAAACACCATATATTTT
CDR3: CASSQELTSGNTIYF

D: NA
V: TRBV30
size: NA
J: TRBJ2-5
DNA: TGTGCCTGGAGTATACCGGGGGAGACCCAGTACTTC
CDR3: CAWSIPGETQYF

D: NA
V: TRBV7-2
size: NA
J: TRBJ1-1
DNA: TGTGCCAGCAGCACTCCGACATCGGGAGGCACTGAAGCTTTCTTT
CDR3: CASSTPTSGGTEAFF

D: NA
V: TRBV5-1
size: once
J: TRBJ1-2
DNA: TGCGCCAGCAGCGCCGGGACTTCACTGGCCTATGGCTACACCTTC
CDR3: CASSAGTSLAYGYTF

D: NA
V: TRBV7-3
size: NA
J: TRBJ1-1
DNA: TGTGCCAGCAGCATTCAGGGAAACACTGAAGCTTTCTTT
CDR3: CASSIQGNTEAFF

D: NA
V: TRBV10-3
size: NA
J: TRBJ1-2
DNA: TGTGCCATCAGTGAGGAGACAGCACCCCTTCCTAACTATGGCTACACCTTC
CDR3: CAISEETAPLPNYGYTF

D: NA
V: TRBV24-1
size: NA
J: TRBJ1-4
DNA: TGTGCCACCAGTGTTGTACATAGGGAGACTAATGAAAAACTGTTTTTT
CDR3: CATSVVHRETNEKLFF

D: TRBD1
V: TRBV24-1
size: NA
J: TRBJ1-2
DNA: TGTGCCACCAGTAGAGGGGGCTCAGACTATGGCTACACCTTC
CDR3: CATSRGGSDYGYTF

D: TRBD2
V: TRBV5-6
size: NA
J: TRBJ2-3
DNA: TGTGCCAGCAGCTTGGAACTAGCGGGGTTAACAGATACGCAGTATTTT
CDR3: CASSLELAGLTDTQYF

D: TRBD1
V: TRBV4-2
size: few
J: TRBJ1-4
DNA: TGTGCCAGCAGCGAAGCAGGATTACAGGGGCTAGGTAATGAAAAACTGTTTTTT
CDR3: CASSEAGLQGLGNEKLFF

D: NA
V: TRBV10-3
size: NA
J: TRBJ2-3
DNA: TGTGCCATCAGCCGGGGCGGCTCTAGCACAGATACGCAGTATTTT
CDR3: CAISRGGSSTDTQYF

D: NA
V: TRBV11-1
size: NA
J: TRBJ1-1
DNA: TGTGCCAGCCGAGTCATGAACACTGAAGCTTTCTTT
CDR3: CASRVMNTEAFF

D: NA
V: TRBV28
size: NA
J: TRBJ1-5
DNA: TGTGCCAGCAGTTTTTCCGGCCGGGGTCAGCCCCAGCATTTT
CDR3: CASSFSGRGQPQHF

D: NA
V: TRBV7-8
size: NA
J: TRBJ1-1
DNA: TGTGCCAGCGTGAGAGACACTCTCCGGGGCACTGAAGCTTTCTTT
CDR3: CASVRDTLRGTEAFF

D: NA
V: TRBV7-2
size: NA
J: TRBJ2-7
DNA: TGTGCCAGCAGCTTAGGATTGGAAGATTCCTACGAGCAGTACTTC
CDR3: CASSLGLEDSYEQYF

D: TRBD1
V: TRBV6-5
size: NA
J: TRBJ2-7
DNA: TGTGCCAGCAGAAGAGGACAGGTGAAGCCCTACGAGCAGTACTTC
CDR3: CASRRGQVKPYEQYF

D: NA
V: TRBV5-6
size: NA
J: TRBJ2-1
DNA: TGTGCCAGCAGCCAAATGAGGGGTCCCTCCTACAATGAGCAGTTCTTC
CDR3: CASSQMRGPSYNEQFF

D: NA
V: TRBV28
size: NA
J: TRBJ1-5
DNA: TGTGCCAGCAGTCCTGCCGAGGGTAGCAATCAGCCCCAGCATTTT
CDR3: CASSPAEGSNQPQHF

D: NA
V: TRBV30
size: NA
J: TRBJ2-2
DNA: TGTGCCTGGAGTTCGGACTTGGGCAACGCCGGGGAGCTGTTTTTT
CDR3: CAWSSDLGNAGELFF

D: NA
V: TRBV28
size: NA
J: TRBJ2-3
DNA: TGTGCCAGCATAAGGCTTGGGCAGAGCACAGATACGCAGTATTTT
CDR3: CASIRLGQSTDTQYF

D: TRBD1
V: TRBV12-3/TRBV12-4
size: once
J: TRBJ2-3
DNA: TGTGCCAGCAGTCGTCAGGGGGCAGATACGCAGTATTTT
CDR3: CASSRQGADTQYF

D: NA
V: TRBV5-6
size: NA
J: TRBJ2-6
DNA: TGTGCCAGCAGCTACCCTCTGGGACTGCACTCTGGGGCCAACGTCCTGACTTTC
CDR3: CASSYPLGLHSGANVLTF

D: TRBD1
V: TRBV29-1
size: NA
J: TRBJ1-4
DNA: TGCAGCGTCGCTTCAGACAGGGAGATTGGAAAACTGTTTTTT
CDR3: CSVASDREIGKLFF

D: NA
V: TRBV5-5
size: once
J: TRBJ1-2
DNA: TGTGCCAGTGTCGGTCAGGTAGTCCATGGCTACACCTTC
CDR3: CASVGQVVHGYTF

D: NA
V: TRBV19
size: NA
J: TRBJ1-3
DNA: TGTGCCAGTAGTGCTTCAGGGAAGAGAAACACCATATATTTT
CDR3: CASSASGKRNTIYF

D: NA
V: TRBV18
size: once
J: TRBJ2-5
DNA: TGTGCCAGCTCACGAGGAGTCGAAGAGACCCAGTACTTC
CDR3: CASSRGVEETQYF

D: NA
V: TRBV7-6
size: NA
J: TRBJ2-2
DNA: TGTGCCAGCAGCTTAGTATTGGGACACGGGGAGCTGTTTTTT
CDR3: CASSLVLGHGELFF

D: NA
V: TRBV28
size: NA
J: TRBJ2-1
DNA: TGTGCCAGCAGTGCTCCTCGCGGGGCGAACAATGAGCAGTTCTTC
CDR3: CASSAPRGANNEQFF

D: NA
V: TRBV18
size: NA
J: TRBJ2-1
DNA: TGTGCCAGCTCAACCGAGTTTGGGACCGAGCGGTTCTTC
CDR3: CASSTEFGTERFF

D: NA
V: TRBV5-8
size: NA
J: TRBJ1-2
DNA: TGTGCCAGCAGCTTTGGACGGGAAGGGAGGTATGGCTACACCTTC
CDR3: CASSFGREGRYGYTF

D: TRBD1
V: TRBV4-1
size: few
J: TRBJ1-3
DNA: TGCGCCAGCAGCCAAGGACAGGGAAGCTCTGGAAACACCATATATTTT
CDR3: CASSQGQGSSGNTIYF